This T cell receptor beta chain was identified during a study of shared clonotypes between healthy human individuals. Study-level results: As a rule, naive subsets had a larger estimated richness than memory subsets.

The naive CD8 subset, CD45RO-negative cells positively selected for CCR7, excluded terminally differentiated effector memory CD45RA+ cells. Germline lookup yields CDR1 GTSNPN and CDR2 SVGIG (reference sequence). The CDR3 is 15 amino acids. V trimming: 5 bases; J trimming: 4 bases; junction bases outside the gene matches: 9. Clones were sequenced by immunoSEQ multiplex PCR, and TCRdb holds only the in-frame ones, with some missing. The table lists 630,000 or so clones, roughly 98% of them singletons. Details on this clone: Antigen specificity is unknown.

The receptor was isolated from a man aged 25 to 45 in good health. This chain joins TRBV30 and TRBJ2-2; the match to TRBD2 covers 8 bases. Sequencing was performed on naive CD8+ T cells sorted from blood. The chain's CDR3 is CAWEAQRGSTGELFF. The DNA of the CDR3 is TGTGCCTGGGAGGCCCAGCGGGGGTCCACCGGGGAGCTGTTTTTT.